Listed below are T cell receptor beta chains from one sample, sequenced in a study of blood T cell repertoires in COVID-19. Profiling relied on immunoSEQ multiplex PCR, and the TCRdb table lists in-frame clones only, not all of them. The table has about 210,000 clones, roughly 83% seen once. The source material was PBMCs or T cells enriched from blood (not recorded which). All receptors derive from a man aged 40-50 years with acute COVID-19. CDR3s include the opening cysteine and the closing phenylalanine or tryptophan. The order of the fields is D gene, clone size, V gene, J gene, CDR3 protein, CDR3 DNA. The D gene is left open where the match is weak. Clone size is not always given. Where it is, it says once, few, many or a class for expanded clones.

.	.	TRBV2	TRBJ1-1	CASSERVSNTEAFF	TGTGCCAGCAGTGAGAGGGTGAGTAACACTGAAGCTTTCTTT
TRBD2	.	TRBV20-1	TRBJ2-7	CSASGLAVYEQYF	TGCAGTGCTAGTGGACTAGCGGTCTACGAGCAGTACTTC
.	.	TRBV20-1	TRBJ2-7	CSASLRVGGSYEQYF	TGCAGTGCTAGTTTGCGGGTGGGGGGCTCCTACGAGCAGTACTTC
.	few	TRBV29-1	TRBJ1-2	CSVDGEGGYTF	TGCAGCGTTGACGGGGAGGGTGGCTACACCTTC
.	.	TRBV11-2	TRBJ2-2	CASSLGLAGELFF	TGTGCCAGCAGCTTAGGACTGGCCGGGGAGCTGTTTTTT
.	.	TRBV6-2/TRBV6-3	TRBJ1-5	CASSYVAARGNQPQHF	TGTGCCAGCAGTTACGTGGCCGCCCGAGGGAATCAGCCCCAGCATTTT
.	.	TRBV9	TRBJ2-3	CASSVSGHLTDTQYF	TGTGCCAGCAGCGTATCGGGACACCTCACAGATACGCAGTATTTT
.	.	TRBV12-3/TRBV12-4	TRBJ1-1	CASSSGLEAFF	TGTGCCAGCAGCTCCGGACTTGAAGCTTTCTTT
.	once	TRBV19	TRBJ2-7	CASTPGRSSYEQYF	TGTGCCAGTACCCCAGGGCGTAGCTCCTACGAGCAGTACTTC
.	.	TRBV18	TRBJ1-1	CASKVAGLNTEAFF	TGTGCCAGTAAGGTGGCAGGCCTGAACACTGAAGCTTTCTTT
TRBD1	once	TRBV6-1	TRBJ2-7	CASSSNRGAYEQYF	TGTGCCAGCAGTTCGAACAGGGGAGCCTACGAGCAGTACTTC
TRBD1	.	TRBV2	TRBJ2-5	CASRDDRGETQYF	TGTGCCAGCAGGGACGACAGGGGGGAGACCCAGTACTTC
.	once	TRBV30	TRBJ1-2	CAWTRFSYGYTF	TGTGCCTGGACTAGATTTTCTTATGGCTACACCTTC
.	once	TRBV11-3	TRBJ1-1	CASSLTELNTEAFF	TGTGCCAGCAGCCTAACAGAGTTAAACACTGAAGCTTTCTTT
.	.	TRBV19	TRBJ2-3	CASRDMGRPTDTQYF	TGTGCCAGTAGGGATATGGGGCGCCCGACAGATACGCAGTATTTT
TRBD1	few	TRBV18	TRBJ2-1	CASSPGTGSYNEQFF	TGTGCCAGCTCACCCGGGACAGGCTCCTACAATGAGCAGTTCTTC
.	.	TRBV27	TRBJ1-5	CASSWGHGNQPQHF	TGTGCCAGCAGCTGGGGACACGGTAATCAGCCCCAGCATTTT
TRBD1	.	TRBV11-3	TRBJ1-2	CASSSDRDPGYTF	TGTGCCAGCAGCTCGGACAGGGATCCTGGCTACACCTTC
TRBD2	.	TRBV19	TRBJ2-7	CASAPRGVLTSYEQYF	TGTGCCAGTGCGCCGCGGGGGGTCCTAACCTCCTACGAGCAGTACTTC
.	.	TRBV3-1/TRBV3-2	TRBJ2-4	CASSQGTAGNIQYF	TGTGCCAGCAGCCAAGGGACGGCAGGGAACATTCAGTACTTC
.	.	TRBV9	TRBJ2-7	CASSDPGLHSSYEQYF	TGTGCCAGCAGCGACCCCGGTCTGCACAGCTCCTACGAGCAGTACTTC
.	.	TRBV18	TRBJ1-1	CASSPTNMNTEAFF	TGTGCCAGCTCACCCACAAATATGAACACTGAAGCTTTCTTT
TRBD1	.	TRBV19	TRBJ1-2	CASGPLGQDGYTF	TGTGCCAGCGGACCCCTGGGACAGGATGGCTACACCTTC
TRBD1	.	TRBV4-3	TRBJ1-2	CASSQDQGGSLNGYTF	TGCGCCAGCAGCCAAGACCAGGGGGGCTCGTTGAATGGCTACACCTTC
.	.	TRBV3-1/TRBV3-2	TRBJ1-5	CASSQRDNQPQHF	TGTGCCAGCAGCCAGAGAGACAATCAGCCCCAGCATTTT
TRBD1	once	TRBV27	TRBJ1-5	CASRTTGGGNQPQHF	TGTGCCAGCAGGACGACAGGGGGAGGCAATCAGCCCCAGCATTTT